This is a list of T cell receptor beta chains from one sample in a study of blood T cell repertoires in COVID-19. TCRdb's copy holds only in-frame clones and misses some; the assay was immunoSEQ multiplex PCR. The sample lists 35,000 to 45,000 clones, over 80% occurring once. Sequenced sample: peripheral blood. These receptors came from a human donor in a cohort sampled during active COVID-19. The CDR3 runs from the conserved cysteine through the conserved F or W. A D gene is named only where the DNA matches it firmly. Clone size is shown for a subset of rows, as once, few, many or a class of expanded clone.

D | J | length | size | V | DNA | CDR3
- | TRBJ2-3 | 15 | - | TRBV10-3 | TGTGCCATCAGTGAGTCGACTACCCGCACAGATACGCAGTATTTT | CAISESTTRTDTQYF
TRBD1 | TRBJ2-2 | 16 | - | TRBV9 | TGTGCCAGCAGCCCCCGACAGGGGCTGAACACCGGGGAGCTGTTTTTT | CASSPRQGLNTGELFF
- | TRBJ1-5 | 16 | few | TRBV2 | TGTGCCAGCAGTGAAGCGCCGGGTTCAGGCAATCAGCCCCAGCATTTT | CASSEAPGSGNQPQHF
TRBD2 | TRBJ2-7 | 14 | once | TRBV3-1/TRBV3-2 | TGTGCCAGCAGCCAAAACCAGCCCGGGAGGGAGCAGTACTTC | CASSQNQPGREQYF
- | TRBJ1-2 | 14 | - | TRBV18 | TGTGCCAGCTCACCACGCAGGGGAAACTATGGCTACACCTTC | CASSPRRGNYGYTF
- | TRBJ2-2 | 14 | - | TRBV11-2 | TGTGCCAGCAGCTTAGCCTCTAACACCGGGGAGCTGTTTTTT | CASSLASNTGELFF
TRBD2 | TRBJ2-1 | 13 | - | TRBV6-5 | TGTGCCAGCAGCCTAACACTAGCGGATGAGCAGTTCTTC | CASSLTLADEQFF
TRBD1 | TRBJ1-1 | 14 | - | TRBV9 | TGTGCCAGCCGACAGGGTCTAGGGAACACTGAAGCTTTCTTT | CASRQGLGNTEAFF
- | TRBJ1-4 | 14 | - | TRBV5-1 | TGCGCCAGCAGCAGGGGGGGAACTAATGAAAAACTGTTTTTT | CASSRGGTNEKLFF
- | TRBJ2-1 | 13 | - | TRBV7-2 | TGTGCCAGCAGCTTGCCAGATTACAATGAGCAGTTCTTC | CASSLPDYNEQFF
TRBD2 | TRBJ2-1 | 17 | - | TRBV4-2 | TGTGCCAGCAGCCCAAGGACTAGCGGGGGGGCACACAATGAGCAGTTCTTC | CASSPRTSGGAHNEQFF
TRBD1 | TRBJ1-1 | 15 | once | TRBV18 | TGTGCCAGCTCACGAGGACAGGGGGCGAACACTGAAGCTTTCTTT | CASSRGQGANTEAFF
TRBD2 | TRBJ2-7 | 15 | - | TRBV5-4 | TGTGCCAGCAGCCTCATGGGACTAGCGGGAGACGAGCAGTACTTC | CASSLMGLAGDEQYF
TRBD2 | TRBJ2-7 | 15 | - | TRBV6-2/TRBV6-3 | TGTGCCAGCAGTTATGGCGGGGGGGCAGCCTACGAGCAGTACTTC | CASSYGGGAAYEQYF
TRBD2 | TRBJ2-3 | 15 | - | TRBV10-3 | TGTGCCATCACGCCACTAGCGGGAGGCACAGATACGCAGTATTTT | CAITPLAGGTDTQYF
TRBD1 | TRBJ2-1 | 17 | - | TRBV5-1 | TGCGCCAGCAGCACTGCTGCCCGGGACAGGGGGCTTAATGAGCAGTTCTTC | CASSTAARDRGLNEQFF